This T cell receptor beta chain originates from a study of CD8 T cells in ankylosing spondylitis. Study-level points and caveats: Relatively scarce in peripheral blood, disease-linked clones were CD8+. Some of these motif variants have turned up before, in reports on reactive arthritis synovial fluid and blood.

This clonotype was seen repeatedly, ten times or more. Its specificity is unknown. CDR1 and CDR2 (germline): LGHDT, YNNKEL (reference sequence). J lost 0 bases, V lost 10 bases, and 11 bases had no gene match. This CDR3 has 16 residues. From the 5' RACE reads, TCRdb called clonotypes with MiXCR, one entry per CDR3 protein. The sample holds approximately 100,000 distinct CDR3 sequences; 8% to 10% are singletons and the top ten take around a tenth. This chain joins TRBV3-1 and TRBJ2-1; TRBD2 agrees at 8 bases. The sample consisted of blood, either unsorted or a sorted T cell fraction (not recorded which). The receptor comes from a male donor with ankylosing spondylitis or in good health (not recorded which). CDR3 nucleotides: TGTGCCATCGTACATAGCGGGGTGAGCTCCTACAATGAGCAGTTCTTC. The encoded protein is CAIVHSGVSSYNEQFF.